Below, one T cell receptor beta chain is given with its context. No antigen is known for it. This sample was taken from a study of OX40 agonist ivuxolimab in advanced cancers. Study-level background: Prior anti-PD-1, anti-PD-L1 or anti-CTLA-4 therapy did not bar entry, and 40% to 45% had some.

General observations from the study: Expanded clones belonging to CD8+ T cells outnumbered, on average, those of CD4+.

Profiled with immunoSEQ multiplex PCR; TCRdb holds only in-frame clones, not every one. The repertoire includes 40,000 or so clones, roughly 89% of them detected once, and roughly 0.55% sits in the top ten. Losses at the gene ends were 7 bases for V and 5 bases for J; bases not matched to a gene: 9. This CDR3 has 14 residues. Germline CDR1 MNHNS, CDR2 SASEGT. It was autoimmune disease history or systemic immunosuppression that excluded patients. Blood draws occurred at baseline, cycle 4 day 1, and cycle 7 day 1. The sequence came from an adult with an advanced solid tumor such as melanoma, head and neck, liver or kidney cancer. This chain joins TRBV6-1 and TRBJ1-1, with 8 bases lining up with TRBD1. Sequenced material: CD4+ or CD8+ T cells sorted from blood, taken in a trial of the OX40 agonist ivuxolimab. CDR3: CASTLGQGVTEAFF. Here the CDR3 DNA reads TGTGCCAGCACCCTAGGACAGGGTGTGACTGAAGCTTTCTTT.